This TCR beta chain was obtained from a study of T-cell memory formation after mild COVID-19. The overall study: The study found TCR clusters largely donor specific.

The CDR3 extends over 14 amino acids. Germline assignment: CDR1 LNHNV and CDR2 YYDKDF (reference sequence). V was trimmed by 0 bases and J by 3 bases, leaving 8 bases between them. This clonotype was counted a few times. TCRdb re-derived calls from the 5' RACE reads in MiXCR, one entry per CDR3 protein. The sample has over 120,000 distinct CDR3 sequences; approximately 6% are singletons. Source material: PBMCs or a T cell subset sorted from them (not recorded which). This chain uses TRBV15 with TRBJ2-5; D perhaps matches TRBD1 (6 bases). This TCR was sampled from an adult woman who had mild COVID-19 (a few samples of this study predate the infection). Cell type and time point are not known. CDR3 DNA sequence: TGTGCCACCAGCAGAGATTACAGGGAAGAGACCCAGTACTTC. It codes for CATSRDYREETQYF.